Presented here are 19 T cell receptor beta chains from one specimen sequenced in a study of blood T cell repertoires in COVID-19. The table came from immunoSEQ multiplex PCR; TCRdb's copy has only in-frame clones and leaves some out. The sample carries about 98,000 clones, approximately 86% recorded once. Sequencing used peripheral blood. The receptor set was obtained from a man in his forties or fifties with acute or convalescent COVID-19.

The chain combines TRBV19 with TRBJ2-3; 8 bases match TRBD2. The germline V gene has CDR1 LNHDA and CDR2 SQIVND (reference sequence). V gave up 9 bases and J gave up 2 bases; unmatched junction bases: 10. This CDR3 region has 15 residues. The CDR3 DNA is TGTGCCAGCCGACGGGTACTAGCGGCCACAGATACGCAGTATTTT. Translating it yields CASRRVLAATDTQYF.

This clone was observed a single time. The rearrangement joins TRBV5-8 to TRBJ1-5; TRBD1 agrees at 9 bases. The CDR3 covers 20 residues. CDR1 SGHTS and CDR2 YDEGEE come from the germline V gene. After removal of 0 bases from V and 9 bases from J, the junction contained 22 bases not matched to a gene. CDR3 DNA: TGTGCCAGCAGCTTGGGATCCGGGACAGGGTTAGTGGGGGAGGCAAGGCCCCAGCATTTT. Protein product: CASSLGSGTGLVGEARPQHF.

V is TRBV30 and J is TRBJ2-5; a weak D match, TRBD1 (5 bases). Per germline, CDR1 GTSNPN and CDR2 SVGIG (reference sequence). The ends were cut back, 4 bases at V and 1 base at J, with 10 bases in the middle. There are 13 residues in the CDR3. CDR3: CAWKGAVQETQYF. CDR3 DNA sequence: TGTGCCTGGAAAGGGGCCGTCCAAGAGACCCAGTACTTC. Full variable domain (outside the CDR3, taken from reference TRBV30 and TRBJ2-5): SQTIHQWPATLVQPVGSPLSLECTVEGTSNPNLYWYRQAAGRGLQLLFYSVGIGQISSEVPQNLSASRPQDRQFILSSKKLLLSDSGFYLCAWKGAVQETQYFGPGTRLLVL.

This chain connects TRBV6-5 to TRBJ2-5, with unresolved D. CDR3 length: 15 residues. The V gene's germline CDR1 is MNHEY and CDR2 SVGAGI. V lost 0 bases and J lost 1, with 9 bases in between. CDR3 nucleotides: TGTGCCAGCAGTTACTCGAATACTATCCAAGAGACCCAGTACTTC. This encodes CASSYSNTIQETQYF.

This clone was recorded only once. CDR3 sequence reads: CASSRTGTLLEQYF. For the CDR3, the DNA is TGTGCCAGCAGCCGGACAGGGACTCTTTTGGAGCAGTACTTC. The chain links TRBV7-8 to TRBJ2-7; 8 nucleotides match TRBD1. Germline V gene lookup returns CDR1 SGHVS and CDR2 FQNEAQ. The CDR3 length is 14 residues. Germline trimming cut 5 bases from V and 7 bases from J; bases unmatched to any gene: 10.

The chain carries TRBV9 and TRBJ2-4, with D possibly being TRBD1 (5 bases). Germline lookup yields CDR1 SGDLS and CDR2 YYNGEE. V gave up 3 bases and J gave up 5 bases, with 12 bases separating them. The CDR3 contains 14 residues. CDR3 protein: CASSGGLQENIQYF. The CDR3 DNA sequence: TGTGCCAGCAGCGGAGGATTACAGGAAAACATTCAGTACTTC. Full variable domain (outside the CDR3, taken from reference TRBV9 and TRBJ2-4): DSGVTQTPKHLITATGQRVTLRCSPRSGDLSVYWYQQSLDQGLQFLIQYYNGEERAKGNILERFSAQQFPDLHSELNLSSLELGDSALYFCASSGGLQENIQYFGAGTRLSVL.

The V call is TRBV6-5, the J call TRBJ1-2; D possibly corresponds to TRBD1 (6 bases). V was trimmed by 6 bases and J by 1 base, leaving 15 bases between them. The CDR3 loop spans 15 amino acids. In germline, CDR1 is MNHEY, CDR2 SVGAGI. The CDR3 DNA follows: TGTGCCAGCAGGCGCGGACAGATTATTAACTATGGCTACACCTTC. Translation: CASRRGQIINYGYTF.

V usage is TRBV24-1 and J usage is TRBJ2-2; D is unclear. Trimming shortened V by 4 bases and J by 4 bases, and 9 bases separated the two germline ends. The CDR3 length is 14 residues. Germline V gene data show CDR1 as KGHDR and CDR2 as SFDVKD. The CDR3 bases are TGTGCCACCAGTGACTCCGGTTTCACCGGGGAGCTGTTTTTT. It specifies CATSDSGFTGELFF.

The chain carries TRBV7-8 and TRBJ2-3, with 10 bases that match TRBD2. The CDR3 spans 18 residues. Losses at the gene ends were 5 bases for V and 0 bases for J; bases not matched to a gene: 11. CDR1 and CDR2 from the germline V gene are SGHVS and FQNEAQ. The CDR3 is CASSVGIAGGSSTDTQYF. In DNA, the CDR3 is TGTGCCAGCAGCGTGGGGATAGCGGGGGGATCTAGCACAGATACGCAGTATTTT. The full variable domain, its missing parts supplied by reference TRBV7-8 and TRBJ2-3, is GAGVSQSPRYKVAKRGQDVALRCDPISGHVSLFWYQQALGQGPEFLTYFQNEAQLDKSGLPSDRFFAERPEGSVSTLKIQRTQQEDSAVYLCASSVGIAGGSSTDTQYFGPGTRLTVL.

The chain links TRBV19 to TRBJ2-1; maybe TRBD1 (6 bases). V lost 3 bases and J lost 1, with 10 bases in between. In germline, CDR1 is LNHDA, CDR2 SQIVND (reference sequence). The CDR3 length is 15 residues. As DNA, the CDR3 is TGTGCCAGTAGTATTCTACAGGGATCCTACAATGAGCAGTTCTTC. Amino acids: CASSILQGSYNEQFF.

In its sample, this clone was seen once. V and J are TRBV7-9 and TRBJ1-3; perhaps TRBD1 as D (6 bases). The CDR3 covers 15 residues. In germline, CDR1 is SEHNR, CDR2 FQNEAQ (reference sequence). Trimming stripped 1 base from V and 2 bases from J, with 9 bases between. In DNA, the CDR3 is TGTGCCAGCAGCTTAGGCGGGGGCCCTGGAAACACCATATATTTT. It encodes CASSLGGGPGNTIYF.

The rearrangement links TRBV4-1 to TRBJ1-2, with D hard to call. Germline V CDR1 and CDR2: MGHRA, YSYEKL. The CDR3 is 15 amino acids. V lost 0 bases and J 7 bases, leaving 15 bases between the germline ends. The CDR3 DNA reads TGCGCCAGCAGCCAAGATGGGCAGGCAGCGGTTGGCTACACCTTC. It translates to CASSQDGQAAVGYTF.

This clone was found many times. The rearrangement links TRBV2 to TRBJ1-1; 8 positions agree with TRBD1. The CDR3 has 14 amino acids. In germline, CDR1 is SNHLY, CDR2 FYNNEI. V lost 2 bases to trimming and J lost 5 bases; unmatched junction nucleotides: 4. As DNA, the CDR3 is TGTGCCAGCAGTGAACAACAGGGGGGGACTGAAGCTTTCTTT. The encoded protein is CASSEQQGGTEAFF.

The V gene is TRBV27, the J gene TRBJ1-5; TRBD1 aligns across 7 bases. CDR3 length: 16 amino acids. J lost 4 bases, V lost 4 bases, and 10 bases had no gene match. Germline CDR1 and CDR2: MNHEY and SMNVEV (reference sequence). The CDR3 region is CASSSTGQPINQPQHF. In nucleotides, the CDR3 is TGTGCCAGCAGTTCCACGGGACAGCCTATTAATCAGCCCCAGCATTTT.

This clone was found once. This chain uses TRBV3-1 (or the pseudogene TRBV3-2) with TRBJ1-5, with no clear D. Looked up from germline, CDR1 is LGHDT and CDR2 is YNNKEL (reference sequence). CDR3 length equals 12 residues. The V gene lost 5 bases and the J gene lost 7 bases, with 9 bases spanning the gap. The CDR3 loop is CASSFRNQPQHF. Here the CDR3 DNA reads TGTGCCAGCAGCTTTAGAAACCAGCCCCAGCATTTT.

The J gene is TRBJ2-1, the V gene TRBV11-2, with 10 positions matching TRBD2. Germline trimming cut 2 bases from V and 9 bases from J; bases unmatched to any gene: 16. CDR3 length: 18 amino acids. Germline V lookup: CDR1 SGHAT, CDR2 FQNNGV. The CDR3 spells CASSLTLAGAMGMGEQFF. For the CDR3, the DNA is TGTGCCAGCAGCTTAACCCTAGCGGGAGCAATGGGAATGGGTGAGCAGTTCTTC.

The chain recombines TRBV11-2 with TRBJ2-7, with 7 bases lining up with TRBD1. Germline V gene data show CDR1 as SGHAT and CDR2 as FQNNGV. Unmatched junction bases numbered 13, after V lost 5 bases and J lost 6 bases. This CDR3 spans 15 amino acids. This chain's CDR3 is CASSPPQGRKGEQYF. CDR3 nucleotide sequence: TGTGCCAGCAGCCCCCCACAGGGGCGAAAGGGCGAGCAGTACTTC.

This clone turned up a few times. The chain is built from TRBV19 and TRBJ2-1; 8 nucleotides match TRBD2. V lost 0 bases, J lost 8 bases, and 15 bases stayed unmatched. Germline lookup yields CDR1 LNHDA and CDR2 SQIVND (reference sequence). This CDR3 spans 18 amino acids. Here the CDR3 reads CASSIDLVSGTGFDEQFF. The CDR3 DNA reads TGTGCCAGTAGTATAGATTTAGTTAGCGGGACGGGGTTCGATGAGCAGTTCTTC. The variable domain in full, with the rest retrieved from reference TRBV19 and TRBJ2-1, is DGGITQSPKYLFRKEGQNVTLSCEQNLNHDAMYWYRQDPGQGLRLIYYSQIVNDFQKGDIAEGYSVSREKKESFPLTVTSAQKNPTAFYLCASSIDLVSGTGFDEQFFGPGTRLTVL.

The V gene is TRBV6-5, the J gene TRBJ2-1, with 10 bases fitting TRBD2. Losses at the gene ends were 4 bases for V and 0 bases for J; bases not matched to a gene: 3. Germline V gene sequence: CDR1 MNHEY, CDR2 SVGAGI. The CDR3 consists of 16 residues. The CDR3 bases are TGTGCCAGCAGTTCTAGCGGGGGAAGCTCCTACAATGAGCAGTTCTTC. Protein: CASSSSGGSSYNEQFF.